Below, 23 T cell receptor beta chains from the same sample are listed, as sequenced in a study of T cells after yellow fever vaccination. TCRdb recomputed calls from the 5' RACE reads with MiXCR, one row per CDR3 protein. This sample has under 150,000 distinct CDR3 sequences, with roughly 8% found just once. Sequencing was performed on CD4+ T cells sorted from PBMCs, taken 5 days after the yellow fever booster vaccination. Receptors originate from a man aged 30 to 45 who received the YFV17D yellow fever vaccine.

This clonotype was seen at least ten times. CDR3 residues: CASSQNSGWDTEAFF. DNA for the CDR3: TGTGCCAGCAGCCAAAACAGCGGGTGGGACACTGAAGCTTTCTTT. This rearrangement joins TRBV3-1 to TRBJ1-1; D is unresolved. Germline loops: CDR1 LGHDT, CDR2 YNNKEL (reference sequence). This CDR3 contains 15 residues. V lost 2 bases, J lost 3 bases, and 13 bases lay in between.

This clonotype was seen at least ten times. This chain links TRBV7-2 with TRBJ2-7; 7 bases align to TRBD1. The trim removed 5 bases at V and 1 base at J, leaving 8 bases unmatched. Germline CDR1 SGHTA, CDR2 FQGNSA. CDR3 size: 15 residues. The CDR3 bases are TGTGCCAGCAGCGCCAGACAGGGACCGTCCTACGAGCAGTACTTC. It codes for CASSARQGPSYEQYF.

This clonotype was observed many times. This rearrangement joins TRBV28 to TRBJ1-3; D remains ambiguous. Germline CDR1 is MDHEN and CDR2 is SYDVKM. V lost 5 bases, J lost 1 base, and 12 bases lay in between. The CDR3 loop spans 15 amino acids. This CDR3 is CASSLFRDSGNTIYF. For the CDR3, the DNA is TGTGCCAGCAGTCTTTTCCGCGATTCTGGAAACACCATATATTTT.

The chain is built from TRBV12-3 or TRBV12-4 and TRBJ1-1, with 9 bases identical to TRBD1. Unmatched junction bases numbered 4, after V lost 3 bases and J lost 5 bases. The CDR3 extends over 14 amino acids. The CDR3 coding sequence is TGTGCCAGCAGTTTGGGACAGGGCCAGACTGAAGCTTTCTTT. It yields the protein CASSLGQGQTEAFF.

This clonotype came up a few times. V usage is TRBV20-1 and J usage is TRBJ1-2; TRBD1 might be the D (6 bases). Germline V gene sequence: CDR1 DFQATT, CDR2 SNEGSKA (reference sequence). The V end lost 3 bases, the J end lost 5 bases, and 13 bases lay between the germline ends. The length of the CDR3 is 13 residues. As DNA, the CDR3 is TGCAGTGCTAGTTTGGGGGCAGATTATGGCTACACCTTC. Residues: CSASLGADYGYTF.

This clonotype has ten or more counts. V gene TRBV10-2 combines with J gene TRBJ2-7; TRBD2 matches at 7 bases. Germline CDR1 WSHSY, CDR2 SAAADI. The ends lost 8 bases at V and 0 bases at J; junction bases unmatched: 10. The CDR3 contains 15 residues. The CDR3, as DNA: TGCGCCAGCCCTGGACTAGTTTTGAGCTCCTACGAGCAGTACTTC. Translated: CASPGLVLSSYEQYF.

This clonotype was picked up many times. V is TRBV7-9 and J is TRBJ2-5; the D call may be TRBD1 or TRBD2 (5 bases each). V lost 3 bases to trimming and J lost 2 bases, with 13 bases between them. Germline CDR1 and CDR2: SEHNR and FQNEAQ (reference sequence). The CDR3 totals 15 residues. The CDR3 loop reads CASSFATDYQETQYF. CDR3 DNA: TGTGCCAGCAGCTTCGCGACAGACTATCAAGAGACCCAGTACTTC.

This clonotype was recorded at least ten times. The rearrangement joins TRBV7-9 to TRBJ2-3, with no clear D. Deletions cut 6 bases from V and 6 bases from J, with 13 bases between. The germline V gene has CDR1 SEHNR and CDR2 FQNEAQ (reference sequence). This CDR3 is 13 amino acids long. CDR3 in DNA: TGTGCCAGCAGTTATAACCTGGGGGATACGCAGTATTTT. Its translation: CASSYNLGDTQYF.

The V gene is TRBV12-3 or TRBV12-4, the J gene TRBJ2-1; D is ambiguous. This CDR3 spans 16 amino acids. V dropped 2 bases and J dropped 4 bases, with 15 bases sitting between them. This CDR3 is CASSLRGRARYNEQFF. The CDR3 bases are TGTGCCAGCAGTTTACGAGGACGAGCCAGATACAATGAGCAGTTCTTC.

A word on this clonotype: This may arise from a read error, as a much more abundant clone is one base away. The chain employs TRBV20-1 and TRBJ2-7, with 9 nucleotides matching TRBD2. Germline values: CDR1 DFQATT, CDR2 SNEGSKA (reference sequence). The CDR3 has 16 amino acids. The V gene end was trimmed by 2 bases and the J gene end by 4 bases; junction bases not matched to a gene: 12. The CDR3 nucleotides read TGCAGTGCTAGATCTCCACGGGGTAGCGGGAGATACGAGCAGTACTTC. Translation gives CSARSPRGSGRYEQYF.

A word on this clonotype: This may come from a read error, since a much larger clone is one base off. The J gene is TRBJ1-4, the V gene TRBV28, with D hard to call. This CDR3 has 15 residues. V was trimmed by 2 bases and J by 4 bases, leaving 11 bases between them. Germline V CDR1 and CDR2: MDHEN, SYDVKM. CDR3 loop: CASSLPIGNNEKLFF. In DNA, the CDR3 is TGTGCCAGCAGTTTACCGATAGGGAATAATGAAAAACTGTTTTTT.

This chain uses TRBV7-2 with TRBJ2-3; 12 bases are shared with TRBD2. Germline lookup yields CDR1 SGHTA and CDR2 FQGNSA. The CDR3 extends over 21 amino acids. V shed 0 bases and J 6 bases; nucleotides not matched to a gene: 19. CDR3 protein: CASSLANDFGTSGWRRDTQYF. Written as DNA, the CDR3 is TGTGCCAGCAGCTTAGCTAATGATTTTGGGACTAGCGGGTGGAGGCGGGATACGCAGTATTTT.

Ten or more counts support this clonotype. The chain is built from TRBV2 and TRBJ2-1; 8 nucleotides line up with TRBD2. The CDR3 totals 14 residues. With V trimmed by 4 bases and J by 7 bases, 6 bases remained unmatched. Germline CDR1 is SNHLY and CDR2 is FYNNEI. DNA of the CDR3: TGTGCCAGCAGTGGGAGCGGGAGATTGAATGAGCAGTTCTTC. It is translated as CASSGSGRLNEQFF.

This clonotype was detected many times. CDR3 residues: CASSLSGALQETQYF. CDR3 nucleotide sequence: TGTGCCAGCAGCCTCTCGGGGGCTCTTCAAGAGACCCAGTACTTC. The chain links TRBV7-9 to TRBJ2-5, with D perhaps given as TRBD1 or TRBD2 (6 bases each). CDR1 and CDR2 from the germline V gene are SEHNR and FQNEAQ (reference sequence). This CDR3 comprises 15 residues. V lost 5 bases and J 2 bases, leaving 15 bases between the germline ends.

This clonotype was detected many times. This chain connects TRBV20-1 to TRBJ2-1, with a weak D call TRBD1 (6 bases). V was pared by 7 bases and J by 6 bases, with 16 bases between. This CDR3 spans 13 amino acids. From germline, CDR1 is DFQATT and CDR2 SNEGSKA (reference sequence). The CDR3 protein is CSEGRGFGNEQFF. The CDR3 DNA sequence: TGCAGTGAGGGCAGGGGCTTTGGCAATGAGCAGTTCTTC.

This chain joins TRBV11-3 and TRBJ2-7; 9 nucleotides line up with TRBD1. V lost 0 bases, J lost 2 bases, and 8 bases stayed unmatched. The CDR3 has 17 residues. Germline values: CDR1 SGHNT, CDR2 YENEEA. CDR3 DNA: TGTGCCAGCAGCTTAGATTTTGTGTGGGACAGGGCCTACGAGCAGTACTTC. Its protein is CASSLDFVWDRAYEQYF.

This clonotype has a count of ten or more. The genes are TRBV12-3 or TRBV12-4 and TRBJ2-2; D remains ambiguous. The CDR3 is made up of 13 amino acids. Trimming stripped 2 bases from V and 6 bases from J, with 7 bases between. The CDR3 DNA is TGTGCCAGCAGTTTACGGCTTCCCGGGGAGCTGTTTTTT. As protein: CASSLRLPGELFF.

This clonotype has a count of ten or more. V is TRBV29-1 and J is TRBJ1-2, with D possibly matching TRBD1 (6 bases). Germline V gene lookup returns CDR1 SQVTM and CDR2 ANQGSEA. Trimming shortened V by 7 bases and J by 6 bases, and 12 bases separated the two germline ends. This CDR3 contains 11 residues. The CDR3 region has the DNA TGCAGCGCTCGAGAGGGGGATGGCTACACCTTC. Its protein is CSAREGDGYTF. Using reference TRBV29-1 and TRBJ1-2 for the parts outside the CDR3, the full variable domain is SAVISQKPSRDICQRGTSLTIQCQVDSQVTMMFWYRQQPGQSLTLIATANQGSEATYESGFVIDKFPISRPNLTFSTLTVSNMSPEDSSIYLCSAREGDGYTFGSGTRLTVV.

This clonotype was recorded at least ten times. The gene calls are TRBV20-1 and TRBJ1-5; perhaps TRBD1 as D (5 bases). Trimming shortened V by 6 bases and J by 6 bases, and 12 bases separated the two germline ends. CDR1 is DFQATT and CDR2 is SNEGSKA in the germline V gene (reference sequence). This CDR3 comprises 12 residues. CDR3 sequence: CSASGGSQPQHF. The CDR3 nucleotides read TGCAGTGCCAGCGGGGGATCTCAGCCCCAGCATTTT.

The chain combines TRBV5-4 with TRBJ2-1; 9 nucleotides line up with TRBD1. V shed 3 bases, J shed 6 bases, and the junction held 7 bases outside the gene matches. Germline loops: CDR1 SGHNT, CDR2 YYREEE (reference sequence). This CDR3 is built from 15 residues. This CDR3 reads CASSWGQGPLNEQFF. Here the CDR3 DNA reads TGTGCCAGCAGCTGGGGACAGGGACCCCTCAATGAGCAGTTCTTC.

This clonotype was counted ten times or more. This chain uses TRBV28 with TRBJ1-4; perhaps TRBD1 as D (6 bases). Germline V gives CDR1 MDHEN, CDR2 SYDVKM. V was cut by 3 bases and J by 0 bases, with 14 bases left in between. The CDR3 spans 17 residues. The CDR3 nucleotides are TGTGCCAGCAGTTTTCTCTCAGGGGCGGCAACTAATGAAAAACTGTTTTTT. Translating gives CASSFLSGAATNEKLFF.

This clonotype was counted ten times or more. The chain uses TRBV20-1 and TRBJ2-3; 13 positions match TRBD2. V was pared by 5 bases and J by 6 bases, with 5 bases of the junction left unmatched. The CDR3 has 14 residues. Germline V gene data show CDR1 as DFQATT and CDR2 as SNEGSKA (reference sequence). The CDR3 spells CSARGLAGADTQYF. CDR3 DNA sequence: TGCAGTGCTCGCGGACTAGCGGGAGCTGATACGCAGTATTTT.

This clonotype was observed at least ten times. The CDR3 DNA follows: TGTGCCAGCAGGGAGACGGGACTAGCGGCCTTCCAGGTGACCCAGTACTTC. Protein product: CASRETGLAAFQVTQYF. The chain uses TRBV6-2 or TRBV6-3 and TRBJ2-5, with TRBD2 matching over 11 bases. V was pared by 6 bases and J by 7 bases, with 16 bases of the junction left unmatched. Germline V CDR1 and CDR2: MNHEY, SVGEGT. CDR3 length: 17 amino acids.